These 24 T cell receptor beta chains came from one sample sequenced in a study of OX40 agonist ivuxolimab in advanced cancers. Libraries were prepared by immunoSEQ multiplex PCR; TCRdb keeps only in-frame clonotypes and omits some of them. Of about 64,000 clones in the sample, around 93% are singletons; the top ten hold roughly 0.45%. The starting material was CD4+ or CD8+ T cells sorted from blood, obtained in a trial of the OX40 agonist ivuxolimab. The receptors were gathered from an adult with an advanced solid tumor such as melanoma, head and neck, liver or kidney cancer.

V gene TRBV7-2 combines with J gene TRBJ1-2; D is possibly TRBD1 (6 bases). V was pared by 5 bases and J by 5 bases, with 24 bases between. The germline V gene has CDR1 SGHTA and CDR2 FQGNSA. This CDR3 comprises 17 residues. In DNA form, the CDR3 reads TGTGCCAGCAGCCAGATAGGGGGGCCTAACCCTGGGTATGGCTACACCTTC. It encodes CASSQIGGPNPGYGYTF.

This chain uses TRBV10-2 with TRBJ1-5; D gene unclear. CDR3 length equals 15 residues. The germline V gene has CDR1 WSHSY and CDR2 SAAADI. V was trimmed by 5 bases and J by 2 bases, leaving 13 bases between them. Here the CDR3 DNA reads TGCGCCAGCAGTAGGAATACGGTTGGCAATCAGCCCCAGCATTTT. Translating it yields CASSRNTVGNQPQHF.

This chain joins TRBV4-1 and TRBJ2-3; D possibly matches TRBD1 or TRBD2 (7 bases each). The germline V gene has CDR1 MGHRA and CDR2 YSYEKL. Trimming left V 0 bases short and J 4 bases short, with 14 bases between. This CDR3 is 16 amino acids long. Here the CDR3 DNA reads TGCGCCAGCAGCCAAGATCAGGGGGGGAATCCAGATACGCAGTATTTT. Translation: CASSQDQGGNPDTQYF.

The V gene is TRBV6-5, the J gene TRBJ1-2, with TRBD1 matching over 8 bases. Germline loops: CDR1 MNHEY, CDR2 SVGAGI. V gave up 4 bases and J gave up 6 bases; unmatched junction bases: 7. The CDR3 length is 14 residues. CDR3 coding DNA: TGTGCCAGCAGTTGGACAGGGCAGGGCGATGGCTACACCTTC. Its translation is CASSWTGQGDGYTF.

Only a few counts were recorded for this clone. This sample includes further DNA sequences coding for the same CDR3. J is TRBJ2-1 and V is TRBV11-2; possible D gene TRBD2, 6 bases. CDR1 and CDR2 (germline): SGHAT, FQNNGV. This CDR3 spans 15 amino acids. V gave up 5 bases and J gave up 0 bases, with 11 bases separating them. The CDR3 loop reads CASSPRDLSYNEQFF. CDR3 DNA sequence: TGTGCCAGCAGCCCGCGGGACCTCTCCTACAATGAGCAGTTCTTC.

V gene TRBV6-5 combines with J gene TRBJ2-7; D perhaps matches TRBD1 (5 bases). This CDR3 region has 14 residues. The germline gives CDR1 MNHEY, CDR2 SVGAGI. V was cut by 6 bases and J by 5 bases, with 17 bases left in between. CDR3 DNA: TGTGCCAGCAGGGGTAGATCAGGGTTCGACGAGCAGTACTTC. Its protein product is CASRGRSGFDEQYF.

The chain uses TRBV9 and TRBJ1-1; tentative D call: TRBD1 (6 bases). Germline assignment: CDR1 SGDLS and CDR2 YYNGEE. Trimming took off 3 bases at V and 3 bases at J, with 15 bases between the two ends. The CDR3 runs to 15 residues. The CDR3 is CASSDPRGGDTEAFF. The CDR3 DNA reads TGTGCCAGCAGCGACCCAAGAGGGGGGGACACTGAAGCTTTCTTT. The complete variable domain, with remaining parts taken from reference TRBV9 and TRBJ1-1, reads DSGVTQTPKHLITATGQRVTLRCSPRSGDLSVYWYQQSLDQGLQFLIQYYNGEERAKGNILERFSAQQFPDLHSELNLSSLELGDSALYFCASSDPRGGDTEAFFGQGTRLTVV.

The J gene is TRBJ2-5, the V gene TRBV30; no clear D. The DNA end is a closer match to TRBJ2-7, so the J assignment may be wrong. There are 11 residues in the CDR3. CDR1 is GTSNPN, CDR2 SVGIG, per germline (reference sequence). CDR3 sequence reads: CAWSGSYEQYF. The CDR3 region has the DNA TGTGCCTGGAGTGGGTCCTACGAGCAGTACTTC.

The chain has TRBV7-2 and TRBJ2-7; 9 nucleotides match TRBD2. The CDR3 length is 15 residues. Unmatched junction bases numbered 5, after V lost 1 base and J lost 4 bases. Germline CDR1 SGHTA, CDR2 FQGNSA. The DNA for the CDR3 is TGTGCCAGCAGCTTAGTATTTAGCGGGAGATACGAGCAGTACTTC. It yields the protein CASSLVFSGRYEQYF.

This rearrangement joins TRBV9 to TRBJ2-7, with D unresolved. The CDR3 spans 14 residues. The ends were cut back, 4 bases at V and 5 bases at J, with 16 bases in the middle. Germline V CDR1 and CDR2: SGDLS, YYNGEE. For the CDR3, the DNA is TGTGCCAGCAGCCCCCAGGAAAAACTCCACGAGCAGTACTTC. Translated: CASSPQEKLHEQYF.

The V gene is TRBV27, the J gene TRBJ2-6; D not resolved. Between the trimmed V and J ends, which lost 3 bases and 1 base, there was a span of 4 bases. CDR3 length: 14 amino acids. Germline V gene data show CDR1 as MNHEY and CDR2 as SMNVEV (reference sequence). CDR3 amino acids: CASSFRSGANVLTF. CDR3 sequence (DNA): TGTGCCAGCAGTTTTAGATCTGGGGCCAACGTCCTGACTTTC.

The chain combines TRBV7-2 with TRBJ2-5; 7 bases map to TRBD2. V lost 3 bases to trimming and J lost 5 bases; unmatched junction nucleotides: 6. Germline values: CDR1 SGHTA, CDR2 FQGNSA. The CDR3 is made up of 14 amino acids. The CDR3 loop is CASSLGDYWETQYF. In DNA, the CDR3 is TGTGCCAGCAGCTTGGGGGACTATTGGGAGACCCAGTACTTC.

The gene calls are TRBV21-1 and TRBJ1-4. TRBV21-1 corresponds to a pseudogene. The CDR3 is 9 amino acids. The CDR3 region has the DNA TGTGCCAGCAAGGGAGTCCCTCAATTT. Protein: CASKGVPQF.

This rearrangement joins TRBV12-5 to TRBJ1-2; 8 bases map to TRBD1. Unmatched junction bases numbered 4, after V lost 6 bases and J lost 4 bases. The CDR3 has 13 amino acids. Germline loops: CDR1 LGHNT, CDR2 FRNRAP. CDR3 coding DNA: TGTGCTAGTGGACGGGGGACAGGCTATGGCTACACCTTC. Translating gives CASGRGTGYGYTF.

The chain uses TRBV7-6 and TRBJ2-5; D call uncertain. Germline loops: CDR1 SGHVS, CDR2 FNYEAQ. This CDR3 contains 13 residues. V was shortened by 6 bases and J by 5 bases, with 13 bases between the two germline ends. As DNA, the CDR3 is TGTGCCAGCAGGTCAAGAGTGAGGGAGACCCAGTACTTC. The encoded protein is CASRSRVRETQYF.

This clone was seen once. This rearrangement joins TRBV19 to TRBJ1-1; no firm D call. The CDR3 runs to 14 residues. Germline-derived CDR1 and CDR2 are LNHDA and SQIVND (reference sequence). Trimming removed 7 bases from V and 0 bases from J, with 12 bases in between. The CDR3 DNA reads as TGTGCCAGTAACTTCGGGTCCATGAACACTGAAGCTTTCTTT. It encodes CASNFGSMNTEAFF. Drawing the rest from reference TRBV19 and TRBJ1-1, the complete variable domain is DGGITQSPKYLFRKEGQNVTLSCEQNLNHDAMYWYRQDPGQGLRLIYYSQIVNDFQKGDIAEGYSVSREKKESFPLTVTSAQKNPTAFYLCASNFGSMNTEAFFGQGTRLTVV.

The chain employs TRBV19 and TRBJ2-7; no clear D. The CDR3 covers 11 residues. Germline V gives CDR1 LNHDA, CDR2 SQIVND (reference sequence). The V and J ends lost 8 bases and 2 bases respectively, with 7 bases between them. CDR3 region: CASRSTYEQYF. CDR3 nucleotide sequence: TGTGCCAGTCGGAGTACCTACGAGCAGTACTTC.

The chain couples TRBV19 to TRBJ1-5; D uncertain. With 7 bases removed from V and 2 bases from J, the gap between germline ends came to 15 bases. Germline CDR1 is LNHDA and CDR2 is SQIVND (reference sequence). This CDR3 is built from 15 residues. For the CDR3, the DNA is TGTGCCAGTACCCTTAACGGAGGAGGCAATCAGCCCCAGCATTTT. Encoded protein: CASTLNGGGNQPQHF.

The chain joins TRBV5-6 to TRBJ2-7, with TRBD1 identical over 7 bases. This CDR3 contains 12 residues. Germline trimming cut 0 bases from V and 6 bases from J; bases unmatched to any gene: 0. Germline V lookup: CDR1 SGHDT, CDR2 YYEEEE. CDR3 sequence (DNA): TGTGCCAGCAGCTTGGCAGGGGGCGAGCAGTACTTC. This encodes CASSLAGGEQYF.

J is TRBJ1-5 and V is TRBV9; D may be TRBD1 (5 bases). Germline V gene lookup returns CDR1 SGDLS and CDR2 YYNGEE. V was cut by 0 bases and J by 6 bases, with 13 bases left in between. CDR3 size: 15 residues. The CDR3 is CASSVGDSNPQPQHF. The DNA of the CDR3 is TGTGCCAGCAGCGTAGGAGACAGTAATCCTCAGCCCCAGCATTTT.

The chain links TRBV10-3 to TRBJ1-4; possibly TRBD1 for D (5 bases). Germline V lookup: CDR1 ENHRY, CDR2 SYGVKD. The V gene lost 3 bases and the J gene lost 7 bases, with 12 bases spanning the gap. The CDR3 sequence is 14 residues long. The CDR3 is CAISEWGVGEKLFF. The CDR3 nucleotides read TGTGCCATCAGTGAATGGGGGGTTGGTGAAAAACTGTTTTTT.

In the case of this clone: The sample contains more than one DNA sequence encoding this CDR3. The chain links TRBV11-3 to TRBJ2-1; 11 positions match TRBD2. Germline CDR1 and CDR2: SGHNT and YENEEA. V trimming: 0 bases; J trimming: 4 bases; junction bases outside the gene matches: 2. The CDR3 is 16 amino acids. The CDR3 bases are TGTGCCAGCAGCTTAGATAGCGGGAGGGCTTACAATGAGCAGTTCTTC. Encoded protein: CASSLDSGRAYNEQFF.

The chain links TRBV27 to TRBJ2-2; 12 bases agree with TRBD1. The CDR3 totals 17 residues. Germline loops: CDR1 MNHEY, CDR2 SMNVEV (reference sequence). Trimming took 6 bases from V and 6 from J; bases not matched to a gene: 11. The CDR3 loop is CASSRMGTGGFAGELFF. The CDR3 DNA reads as TGTGCCAGCAGCAGAATGGGGACAGGGGGCTTCGCCGGGGAGCTGTTTTTT.

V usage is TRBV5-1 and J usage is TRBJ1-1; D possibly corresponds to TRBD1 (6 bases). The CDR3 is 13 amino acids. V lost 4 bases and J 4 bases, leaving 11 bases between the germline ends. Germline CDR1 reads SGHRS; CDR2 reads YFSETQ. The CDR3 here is CASSLTGPTEAFF. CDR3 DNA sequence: TGCGCCAGCAGCCTTACAGGGCCCACTGAAGCTTTCTTT.